One sample yielded the 10 T cell receptor beta chains listed below, sequenced in a study of brain T cells in children with intractable seizures. Profiling relied on immunoSEQ multiplex PCR, and the TCRdb table lists in-frame clones only, not all of them. Altogether roughly 120,000 clones are present, 85% to 95% being singletons, with the ten largest covering 3.5% to 4.5%. Material: peripheral blood, obtained at surgery. The receptors shown here come from a boy in the first two years of life with hemimegalencephaly and intractable seizures.

V and J are TRBV19 and TRBJ2-1, with 11 bases matching TRBD2. Losses at the gene ends were 10 bases for V and 4 bases for J; bases not matched to a gene: 6. Germline loops: CDR1 LNHDA, CDR2 SQIVND (reference sequence). The CDR3 contains 14 residues. The CDR3 reads CATSGLADYNEQFF. Written as DNA, the CDR3 is TGTGCCACCTCGGGACTAGCGGATTACAATGAGCAGTTCTTC.

V and J are TRBV14 and TRBJ2-4; unclear D gene. Trimming pared 1 base from V and 5 bases from J, leaving 9 bases between. Germline-derived CDR1 and CDR2 are SGHDN and FVKESK. The CDR3 sequence is 14 residues long. CDR3 nucleotide sequence: TGTGCCAGCAGCCAAGGGGGTAGGGAAAACATTCAGTACTTC. Translating gives CASSQGGRENIQYF.

The chain carries TRBV28 and TRBJ1-6, with 10 bases identical to TRBD1. Trimming took 6 bases from V and 7 from J; bases not matched to a gene: 6. The length of the CDR3 is 15 residues. Germline CDR1 reads MDHEN; CDR2 reads SYDVKM. The CDR3 nucleotides read TGTGCCAGCAGCCTCCCGGGACAGGGGAATTCACCCCTCCACTTT. Its protein is CASSLPGQGNSPLHF.

The J gene is TRBJ2-7, the V gene TRBV5-8, with a weak D call TRBD2 (7 bases). V was cut by 4 bases and J by 2 bases, with 19 bases left in between. The germline V gene has CDR1 SGHTS and CDR2 YDEGEE. The CDR3 has 16 residues. CDR3 sequence: CASSTAGRGNPYEQYF. The CDR3 region has the DNA TGTGCCAGCAGCACCGCGGGGAGGGGGAACCCCTACGAGCAGTACTTC.

V usage is TRBV6-5 and J usage is TRBJ2-7; TRBD2 matches at 7 bases. V lost 0 bases, J lost 6 bases, and 8 bases stayed unmatched. CDR3 length: 15 residues. CDR1 is MNHEY, CDR2 SVGAGI, per germline. The CDR3 region is CASSYSSRETLEQYF. The CDR3 nucleotides read TGTGCCAGCAGTTACTCTTCGCGGGAGACTCTCGAGCAGTACTTC.

The V call is TRBV30, the J call TRBJ1-3; D call uncertain. Germline values: CDR1 GTSNPN, CDR2 SVGIG (reference sequence). Trimming shortened V by 0 bases and J by 3 bases, and 3 bases separated the two germline ends. This CDR3 is built from 12 residues. The CDR3 loop reads CAWSVGGNTIYF. In DNA form, the CDR3 reads TGTGCCTGGAGTGTTGGTGGAAACACCATATATTTT. Looking up the rest from reference TRBV30 and TRBJ1-3 gives the full variable domain: SQTIHQWPATLVQPVGSPLSLECTVEGTSNPNLYWYRQAAGRGLQLLFYSVGIGQISSEVPQNLSASRPQDRQFILSSKKLLLSDSGFYLCAWSVGGNTIYFGEGSWLTVV.

This clone was seen a single time. This chain links TRBV24-1 with TRBJ2-5, with 7 bases matching TRBD2. With 9 bases clipped from V and 9 bases from J, the junction kept 6 bases outside the gene matches. The CDR3 spans 11 residues. CDR1 and CDR2 (germline): KGHDR, SFDVKD. CDR3: CATQGREAQYF. The CDR3 coding sequence is TGTGCCACCCAGGGTCGGGAGGCCCAGTACTTC.

V usage is TRBV5-1 and J usage is TRBJ2-7, with 8 bases that match TRBD1. The V gene end was trimmed by 0 bases and the J gene end by 7 bases; junction bases not matched to a gene: 6. CDR1 SGHRS and CDR2 YFSETQ come from the germline V gene. This CDR3 has 14 residues. CDR3: CASSLGTGLGEQYF. CDR3 coding DNA: TGCGCCAGCAGCTTGGGGACAGGGTTGGGGGAGCAGTACTTC.

This clone appeared a few times. The rearrangement joins TRBV6-5 to TRBJ1-1, with D maybe TRBD1 (6 bases). The V gene's germline CDR1 is MNHEY and CDR2 SVGAGI. The CDR3 consists of 15 residues. Deletions cut 5 bases from V and 3 bases from J, with 16 bases between. In nucleotides, the CDR3 is TGTGCCAGCAGTCCCCAAACTCACAGGGACACTGAAGCTTTCTTT. Its translation is CASSPQTHRDTEAFF.

The chain uses TRBV4-1 and TRBJ2-3; a possible D gene is TRBD1 (5 bases). Germline V CDR1 and CDR2: MGHRA, YSYEKL. This CDR3 has 13 residues. With 4 bases removed from V and 2 bases from J, the gap between germline ends came to 7 bases. CDR3 residues: CASSPGNTDTQYF. As DNA, the CDR3 is TGCGCCAGCAGCCCAGGGAACACAGATACGCAGTATTTT.